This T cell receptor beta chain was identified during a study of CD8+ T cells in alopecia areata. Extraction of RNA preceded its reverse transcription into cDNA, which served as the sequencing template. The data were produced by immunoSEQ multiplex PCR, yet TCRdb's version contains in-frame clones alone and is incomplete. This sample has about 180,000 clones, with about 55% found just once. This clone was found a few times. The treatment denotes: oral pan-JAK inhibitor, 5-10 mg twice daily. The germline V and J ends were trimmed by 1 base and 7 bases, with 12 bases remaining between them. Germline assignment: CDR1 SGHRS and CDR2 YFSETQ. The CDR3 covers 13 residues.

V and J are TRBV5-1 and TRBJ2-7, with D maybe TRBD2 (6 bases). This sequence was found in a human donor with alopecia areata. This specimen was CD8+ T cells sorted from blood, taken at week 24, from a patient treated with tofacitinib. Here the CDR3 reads CASSLTPREEQYF. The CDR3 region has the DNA TGCGCCAGCAGCTTGACTCCCCGGGAGGAGCAGTACTTC.